These 2 T cell receptor beta chains were all obtained from the same sample, sequenced in a study of T cells in Graves' hyperthyroidism and ophthalmopathy. TCR beta CDR3 sequences were amplified from RNA transcripts. In the first-round RT-PCR of the TCR CDR3, the HTBI primer set was used. TCRdb redid the calling of the multiplex PCR reads with MiXCR, one entry per CDR3 protein. The sample holds fewer than 350,000 distinct CDR3 sequences, more than 10% seen once. Sequencing was performed on blood. These receptors originate from a woman aged 30 to 39 with Graves' hyperthyroidism that later progressed to Graves' ophthalmopathy.

Many counts were recorded for this clonotype. The genes are TRBV28 and TRBJ1-5, with TRBD1 identical over 8 bases. The CDR3 length is 14 residues. Germline CDR1 and CDR2: MDHEN and SYDVKM. Unmatched junction bases numbered 5, after V lost 7 bases and J lost 3 bases. This CDR3 reads CASNAGGFNQPQHF. In DNA, the CDR3 is TGTGCCAGCAATGCAGGGGGCTTCAATCAGCCCCAGCATTTT.

Many counts were recorded for this clonotype. This chain connects TRBV7-2 to TRBJ2-7, with 7 positions matching TRBD2. Germline V gene sequence: CDR1 SGHTA, CDR2 FQGNSA. V dropped 7 bases and J dropped 0; count of bases not matched to a gene: 6. The length of the CDR3 is 14 residues. The DNA of the CDR3 is TGTGCCAGCAATTTGGCTAGCGGCTCCTACGAGCAGTACTTC. Protein sequence: CASNLASGSYEQYF.